One sample yielded the 24 T cell receptor beta chains listed below, sequenced in a study of T-cell reconstitution after alpha-beta-depleted transplantation in children. Preparation of the TCRbeta library used unique molecular identifiers. TCRdb itself ran the PCR reads through MiXCR, one entry per CDR3 protein. The table lists some 490,000 distinct CDR3 sequences, roughly an eighth of them singletons. The material was PBMCs from the stem cell graft donor, obtained from the stem cell graft. These receptors came from a human donor who donated a stem cell graft to a child with combined immunodeficiency.

This clonotype was observed a few times. V gene TRBV12-3 or TRBV12-4 combines with J gene TRBJ2-1; D ambiguous. There are 13 residues in the CDR3. V shed 1 base and J shed 10 bases, with 11 bases lying between them. The chain's CDR3 is CASSLGMDTEQFF. Written as DNA, the CDR3 is TGTGCCAGCAGTTTAGGCATGGATACAGAGCAGTTCTTC.

This clonotype was observed at least ten times. The chain links TRBV9 to TRBJ1-5; possibly TRBD1 for D (5 bases). The germline V and J ends were trimmed by 0 bases and 9 bases, with 16 bases remaining between them. Germline CDR1 and CDR2: SGDLS and YYNGEE. The CDR3 is 15 residues long. CDR3 sequence reads: CASSVDGTGVRPQHF. The CDR3 DNA sequence: TGTGCCAGCAGCGTAGATGGGACGGGGGTAAGGCCCCAGCATTTT.

This sequence joins TRBV10-3 and TRBJ1-2; 7 nucleotides line up with TRBD1. V lost 11 bases and J lost 6; bases outside the gene matches: 15. This CDR3 has 14 amino acids. Germline loops: CDR1 ENHRY, CDR2 SYGVKD. The CDR3 is CAAREGARPNGYTF. As DNA, the CDR3 is TGTGCCGCGAGGGAGGGGGCCCGCCCTAATGGCTACACCTTC.

The chain has TRBV7-9 and TRBJ1-6, with D unclear. Trimming removed 3 bases at V and 9 bases at J, with 12 bases between. Germline V gives CDR1 SEHNR, CDR2 FQNEAQ (reference sequence). The CDR3 covers 14 residues. The DNA for the CDR3 is TGTGCCAGCAGCTTGACTCCGGGCGGTTCACCCCTCCACTTT. It translates to CASSLTPGGSPLHF.

The V and J genes are TRBV7-2 and TRBJ2-7, with D hard to call. Per the germline V gene, CDR1 is SGHTA and CDR2 is FQGNSA. The CDR3 is 13 amino acids. The V gene lost 1 base and the J gene lost 6 bases, with 10 bases spanning the gap. CDR3 bases: TGTGCCAGCAGCTTAGGTAGACTCTCCGAGCAGTACTTC. Its translation is CASSLGRLSEQYF.

This clonotype has just a few counts. V gene TRBV20-1 combines with J gene TRBJ1-4; D remains unclear. The CDR3 is made up of 16 amino acids. Trimming took off 5 bases at V and 6 bases at J, with 22 bases between the two ends. The germline CDR1 and CDR2 sequences are DFQATT and SNEGSKA (reference sequence). The DNA for the CDR3 is TGCAGTGCTGGTGGGCCGCCACGCTCTGTGGATGAAAAACTGTTTTTT. It yields the protein CSAGGPPRSVDEKLFF.

This chain uses TRBV4-3 with TRBJ1-2; D is perhaps TRBD1 (5 bases). The CDR3 covers 14 residues. Germline lookup yields CDR1 LGHNA and CDR2 YSLEER. Trimming pared 0 bases from V and 3 bases from J, leaving 8 bases between. The CDR3 region has the DNA TGCGCCAGCAGCCAAGAATCAGGGTACTATGGCTACACCTTC. Residues: CASSQESGYYGYTF.

This clonotype was observed many times. The rearrangement joins TRBV7-2 to TRBJ2-2; a possible D gene is TRBD1 (6 bases). Trimming pared 2 bases from V and 3 bases from J, leaving 7 bases between. The germline V gene has CDR1 SGHTA and CDR2 FQGNSA. This CDR3 comprises 14 residues. Here the CDR3 reads CASSLTGHTGELFF. As DNA, the CDR3 is TGTGCCAGCAGCTTAACAGGGCACACCGGGGAGCTGTTTTTT.

CDR3 sequence reads: CASSPIGANYGYTF. CDR3 DNA: TGTGCCAGCAGCCCTATCGGGGCCAACTATGGCTACACCTTC. This chain uses TRBV2 with TRBJ1-2; D is perhaps TRBD1 (5 bases). The length of the CDR3 is 14 residues. In germline, CDR1 is SNHLY, CDR2 FYNNEI. V dropped 6 bases and J dropped 2 bases, with 13 bases sitting between them.

This clonotype was seen a handful of times. The V gene is TRBV5-1, the J gene TRBJ2-2, with 9 bases fitting TRBD2. V lost 4 bases, J lost 6 bases, and 4 bases stayed unmatched. Germline V gives CDR1 SGHRS, CDR2 YFSETQ. The CDR3 length is 14 residues. In DNA form, the CDR3 reads TGCGCCAGCAGCGGTAGCGGGGGACCCGGGGAGCTGTTTTTT. Amino acid sequence: CASSGSGGPGELFF.

In its sample, this clonotype was seen many times. This sequence joins TRBV7-9 and TRBJ2-5; D uncertain. Trimming stripped 3 bases from V and 5 bases from J, with 13 bases between. The CDR3 has 14 residues. From germline, CDR1 is SEHNR and CDR2 FQNEAQ (reference sequence). This chain's CDR3 is CASSFGAPLETQYF. The CDR3 DNA sequence: TGTGCCAGCAGCTTCGGAGCGCCCTTGGAGACCCAGTACTTC.

This clonotype was seen more than once but under ten times. CDR3 nucleotides: TGCAGCGTCCGGTCGACAGTTAACTATGGCTACACCTTC. Translating gives CSVRSTVNYGYTF. This sequence joins TRBV29-1 and TRBJ1-2; maybe TRBD1 (5 bases). CDR1 is SQVTM and CDR2 is ANQGSEA in the germline V gene. CDR3 length: 13 residues. V dropped 6 bases and J dropped 1 base, with 12 bases sitting between them.

This clonotype was seen at least ten times. The chain couples TRBV5-1 to TRBJ2-7, with D unresolved. Germline CDR1 and CDR2: SGHRS and YFSETQ. Trimming removed 2 bases from V and 2 bases from J, with 14 bases in between. The CDR3 loop spans 15 amino acids. The CDR3 DNA reads as TGCGCCAGCAGCTTTTTAGGTCACCGCCCCTACGAGCAGTACTTC. This gives the protein CASSFLGHRPYEQYF.

The chain joins TRBV29-1 to TRBJ2-5, with D possibly being TRBD2 (6 bases). Trimming took off 6 bases at V and 9 bases at J, with 11 bases between the two ends. This CDR3 is 10 amino acids long. Germline CDR1 SQVTM, CDR2 ANQGSEA. The CDR3: CSVREGPQYF. The CDR3 coding sequence is TGCAGCGTGCGGGAAGGGCCCCAGTACTTC.

This clonotype came up a few times. The V and J genes are TRBV4-2 and TRBJ1-3; possible D gene TRBD1, 5 bases. This CDR3 spans 17 amino acids. V was clipped by 1 base and J by 4 bases, with 17 bases between them. Germline lookup yields CDR1 LGHNA and CDR2 YNFKEQ. Here the CDR3 reads CASSQAHRQTRGNTIYF. The CDR3 DNA reads TGTGCCAGCAGCCAAGCCCACCGACAGACTAGGGGAAACACCATATATTTT.

The chain is built from TRBV4-3 and TRBJ2-7; perhaps TRBD2 as D (5 bases). The V end lost 1 base, the J end lost 0 bases, and 16 bases lay between the germline ends. Germline V gene lookup returns CDR1 LGHNA and CDR2 YSLEER. This CDR3 is built from 17 residues. This chain's CDR3 is CASSQGLASRTSYEQYF. The CDR3 DNA is TGCGCCAGCAGCCAAGGTCTGGCTAGCCGAACCTCCTACGAGCAGTACTTC.

This clonotype was seen a few times. The chain has TRBV7-9 and TRBJ2-7; 12 bases align to TRBD1. The junction had 7 bases not matched to a gene; V was cut back by 4 bases and J by 3 bases. CDR1 is SEHNR and CDR2 is FQNEAQ in the germline V gene (reference sequence). The CDR3 runs 16 residues. The CDR3 bases are TGTGCCAGCAGCTGGTTCGGGACAGGGGGCTTCTACGAGCAGTACTTC. This codes for CASSWFGTGGFYEQYF. The entire variable domain, with the rest obtained from reference TRBV7-9 and TRBJ2-7, is as follows: DTGVSQNPRHKITKRGQNVTFRCDPISEHNRLYWYRQTLGQGPEFLTYFQNEAQLEKSRLLSDRFSAERPKGSFSTLEIQRTEQGDSAMYLCASSWFGTGGFYEQYFGPGTRLTVT.

This clonotype was counted at least ten times. V usage is TRBV6-5 and J usage is TRBJ2-1; the D gene is possibly TRBD2 (5 bases). This CDR3 has 15 amino acids. Deletions cut 2 bases from V and 7 bases from J, with 15 bases between. CDR1 and CDR2 from the germline V gene are MNHEY and SVGAGI. The CDR3 DNA follows: TGTGCCAGCAGTTACCCCACCCCACTAGGTAATGAGCAGTTCTTC. The encoded protein is CASSYPTPLGNEQFF.

This clonotype was counted ten times or more. The chain recombines TRBV4-3 with TRBJ2-7; possibly TRBD1 for D (5 bases). The CDR3 runs 15 residues. Per the germline V gene, CDR1 is LGHNA and CDR2 is YSLEER. V was pared by 0 bases and J by 0 bases, with 9 bases between. Here the CDR3 reads CASSQDQGYSYEQYF. The CDR3 DNA reads TGCGCCAGCAGCCAAGATCAGGGCTACTCCTACGAGCAGTACTTC.

There are a few counts of this clonotype. V usage is TRBV12-3 or TRBV12-4 and J usage is TRBJ2-3; D uncertain. V gave up 5 bases and J gave up 4 bases, with 13 bases separating them. This CDR3 has 14 amino acids. The CDR3 spells CASSPPDFADTQYF. The CDR3 DNA reads as TGTGCCAGCAGTCCCCCCGACTTCGCAGATACGCAGTATTTT.

V and J are TRBV5-1 and TRBJ2-1; D possibly uses TRBD1 or TRBD2 (6 bases each). The V and J ends lost 0 bases and 9 bases respectively, with 19 bases between them. The length of the CDR3 is 16 residues. The germline V gene encodes CDR1 SGHRS and CDR2 YFSETQ. For the CDR3, the DNA is TGCGCCAGCAGCTTGGACGGGGGCGCCTACGGGAGTGAGCAGTTCTTC. This translates into CASSLDGGAYGSEQFF.

This clonotype was observed a handful of times. The CDR3 nucleotides are TGTGCCAGCAGCTTTCAGGGGGCATCAGAGACCCAGTACTTC. This encodes CASSFQGASETQYF. The rearrangement joins TRBV7-2 to TRBJ2-5; 8 bases line up with TRBD1. CDR3 length: 14 residues. The V segment lost 3 bases and the J segment 4 bases; nucleotides outside the gene matches: 4. Germline lookup yields CDR1 SGHTA and CDR2 FQGNSA.

This clonotype has just a few counts. The chain has TRBV24-1 and TRBJ2-1; possible D gene TRBD2, 6 bases. The CDR3 is made up of 17 amino acids. Germline CDR1 KGHDR, CDR2 SFDVKD. V dropped 0 bases and J dropped 8 bases, with 19 bases sitting between them. This CDR3 reads CATSDLPQGGSLDEQFF. CDR3 coding DNA: TGTGCCACCAGTGATTTGCCCCAGGGAGGTTCTTTGGATGAGCAGTTCTTC.

V and J are TRBV13 and TRBJ2-1; TRBD2 agrees at 11 bases. Germline V lookup: CDR1 PRHDT, CDR2 FYEKMQ (reference sequence). The V segment lost 5 bases and the J segment 5 bases; nucleotides outside the gene matches: 11. The CDR3 sequence is 17 residues long. CDR3 sequence reads: CASSAFIAGGRDNEQFF. CDR3 in DNA: TGTGCCAGCAGCGCCTTTATAGCGGGGGGGCGTGACAATGAGCAGTTCTTC. Full variable domain (rest looked up from reference TRBV13 and TRBJ2-1): AAGVIQSPRHLIKEKRETATLKCYPIPRHDTVYWYQQGPGQDPQFLISFYEKMQSDKGSIPDRFSAQQFSDYHSELNMSSLELGDSALYFCASSAFIAGGRDNEQFFGPGTRLTVL.